A selection of T cell receptor beta chains follows, all from one sample in a study of cytomegalovirus exposure and HLA in healthy donors. Assay used: immunoSEQ multiplex PCR; TCRdb lists only in-frame clones, some missing. This sample has around 150,000 clones, with 75% to 90% found just once. Sequenced sample: PBMCs. These receptors all stem from a man over 45 in good health and CMV-seropositive. CDR3s leave out the opening cysteine and the closing phenylalanine or tryptophan. The D gene is left open where the match is weak.

D gene	V gene	J gene	CDR3 protein
-	TRBV30	TRBJ2-3	AWSRESGDTQY
TRBD2	TRBV29-1	TRBJ2-3	SVEPPTSP
-	TRBV5-1	TRBJ2-5	ASSSQGLQETQY
TRBD2	TRBV7-6	TRBJ2-3	ASSRSGTSADTQY
TRBD2	TRBV6-5	TRBJ2-3	ASRLAGGADTQY
TRBD2	TRBV5-5	TRBJ2-5	ASSWASGGPQETQY
TRBD1	TRBV4-1	TRBJ2-1	ASSQGRGRGYNEQF
-	TRBV7-8	TRBJ1-1	ASSSLIMNTEAF
-	TRBV6-6	TRBJ1-1	AGTAGVAEAF
-	TRBV19	TRBJ1-2	ASRFGGQDGYT
TRBD1	TRBV5-1	TRBJ2-3	ASSYLRQGSTTDTQY
TRBD2	TRBV27	TRBJ2-7	ASSPGTSGGEQY
TRBD1	TRBV14	-	ASSQGTGPYEQY
-	TRBV5-1	TRBJ2-3	ASSPSGSLTDTQY
TRBD1	TRBV5-6	TRBJ1-4	ASSLDGQENEKLF
-	TRBV7-7	TRBJ2-3	ASSLSFESSENTQY
TRBD1	TRBV4-1	TRBJ2-3	ASRKTGGNTDTQY
TRBD1	TRBV14	TRBJ1-2	ASSQVGTGNYGYT
TRBD2	TRBV7-9	TRBJ2-3	ASSLGLAGVSGDTQY
-	TRBV2	TRBJ1-5	ASSGQGDNQPQH
TRBD1	TRBV7-8	TRBJ2-4	ASSLGWGQGHIQY
TRBD2	TRBV9	TRBJ2-1	ASSVGLAGEQF
-	TRBV30	TRBJ2-6	ACRSSGANVLT
TRBD2	TRBV4-1	TRBJ2-3	ASSQLLAGFTDTQY
TRBD1	TRBV19	TRBJ1-1	ASSPTGFLNTEAF
TRBD1	TRBV6-5	TRBJ2-5	ASSYSRGRQETQY
TRBD2	TRBV9	TRBJ2-7	ASSVGLAGGLGTYEQY
-	TRBV6-5	TRBJ2-7	ASGDTQYYEQY
-	TRBV19	TRBJ2-2	ASGARNTGELF
-	TRBV5-4	TRBJ1-1	ASSWGRMATEAF
-	TRBV18	TRBJ1-1	ASSRPLGGNTEAF
TRBD1	TRBV5-1	TRBJ1-2	ASSSTGVGYT
TRBD1	TRBV7-3	TRBJ1-1	ASSAGTVNTEAF
TRBD1	TRBV7-2	TRBJ1-4	ASSSQGTANEKLF
TRBD1	TRBV27	TRBJ2-7	ASSTATGPYEQY
TRBD2	TRBV4-1	TRBJ2-5	ASSQDLGTSGGPQETQY
-	TRBV13	TRBJ2-1	ASGLSDNEQF
-	TRBV6-6	TRBJ2-1	ASSYSVEADEQF
-	TRBV7-3	TRBJ1-1	ASSLTGNTEAF
TRBD1	TRBV7-2	TRBJ2-5	ASSLTGALETQY
-	TRBV28	TRBJ1-6	ASRQGHNSPLH